The 8 T cell receptor beta chains presented below share a single source sample, sequenced in a study of relationships among human T cell subsets. From pooled CD4+ and CD8+ T cells, anti-CD45RA microbeads isolated naive plus transitional cells. Semiquantitative ARM-PCR amplified T cell receptor alpha and beta CDR3 regions from mRNA. ARM-PCR used tagged nested gene-specific primers, then communal superprimers for exponential amplification. MiXCR, run by TCRdb on the multiplex PCR reads, gives a single entry per CDR3 protein. The top ten hold 50% to 60% of the sample, which has roughly 7,600 distinct CDR3 sequences, almost 70% seen once. The sequenced material came from naive and transitional (CD45RA+) T cells sorted from blood. Source of these receptors: a man aged 40-49 years in good health.

In nucleotides, the CDR3 is TGTGCCAGTAGTATCGGGACTTCTGGGGAGCTGTTTTTT. Its protein is CASSIGTSGELFF. This chain connects TRBV19 to TRBJ2-2; possible D gene TRBD2, 6 bases. V lost 3 bases and J lost 8, with 10 bases in between. The CDR3 runs 13 residues. Germline V gene lookup returns CDR1 LNHDA and CDR2 SQIVND (reference sequence). Combining the CDR3 with reference TRBV19 and TRBJ2-2 gives the whole variable domain DGGITQSPKYLFRKEGQNVTLSCEQNLNHDAMYWYRQDPGQGLRLIYYSQIVNDFQKGDIAEGYSVSREKKESFPLTVTSAQKNPTAFYLCASSIGTSGELFFGEGSRLTVL.

The chain recombines TRBV28 with TRBJ2-1, with TRBD1 as a possible D gene (5 bases). V was shortened by 6 bases and J by 6 bases, with 15 bases between the two germline ends. Germline values: CDR1 MDHEN, CDR2 SYDVKM. There are 14 residues in the CDR3. As DNA, the CDR3 is TGTGCCAGCAGCCCAAGGGGCTCGAGCAATGAGCAGTTCTTC. Its protein is CASSPRGSSNEQFF.

This clonotype appeared a few times. This chain uses TRBV10-3 with TRBJ2-1, with D maybe TRBD2 (5 bases). Germline V gene lookup returns CDR1 ENHRY and CDR2 SYGVKD. Between the trimmed V and J ends, which lost 4 bases and 8 bases, there was a span of 15 bases. The CDR3 length is 14 residues. CDR3 sequence (DNA): TGTGCCATCAGTGCCGGTCGGGGTACAGATGAGCAGTTCTTC. It is translated as CAISAGRGTDEQFF.

CDR3 amino acids: CSVEEGFGRGNYGYTF. CDR3 DNA: TGCAGCGTTGAAGAGGGGTTTGGGAGGGGAAACTATGGCTACACCTTC. The chain links TRBV29-1 to TRBJ1-2; weak D call: TRBD1 (5 bases). The CDR3 spans 16 residues. V was shortened by 0 bases and J by 2 bases, with 16 bases between the two germline ends. Germline-derived CDR1 and CDR2 are SQVTM and ANQGSEA.

The V call is TRBV19, the J call TRBJ2-7; D tentatively fits TRBD1 or TRBD2 (5 bases each). Germline values: CDR1 LNHDA, CDR2 SQIVND (reference sequence). Trimming left V 5 bases short and J 5 bases short, with 10 bases between. The CDR3 sequence is 12 residues long. The CDR3 spells CASSQWDHEQYF. The CDR3 DNA follows: TGTGCCAGTAGTCAGTGGGACCACGAGCAGTACTTC.

The CDR3 DNA reads TGTGCCAGCAGTGAGGCAGGCGGGGGAACAGATACGCAGTATTTT. It is translated as CASSEAGGGTDTQYF. The genes are TRBV2 and TRBJ2-3, with 7 bases fitting TRBD2. V dropped 3 bases and J dropped 3; count of bases not matched to a gene: 6. The germline V gene has CDR1 SNHLY and CDR2 FYNNEI. The CDR3 is made up of 15 amino acids.

The rearrangement links TRBV6-5 to TRBJ1-2; TRBD1 agrees at 8 bases. This CDR3 is 14 amino acids long. The germline V gene has CDR1 MNHEY and CDR2 SVGAGI. Unmatched junction bases numbered 7, after V lost 2 bases and J lost 8 bases. This CDR3 is CASSYENRGYGYTF. In nucleotides, the CDR3 is TGTGCCAGCAGTTACGAGAACAGGGGGTACGGCTACACCTTC.

This clonotype was seen only a few times. This sequence joins TRBV7-8 and TRBJ2-2; 13 nucleotides agree with TRBD2. Germline V gives CDR1 SGHVS, CDR2 FQNEAQ. This CDR3 contains 19 residues. V dropped 0 bases and J dropped 1; count of bases not matched to a gene: 5. CDR3 in amino acids: CASSLARTSGGQNTGELFF. The CDR3 DNA follows: TGTGCCAGCAGCTTAGCCAGGACTAGCGGGGGCCAGAACACCGGGGAGCTGTTTTTT.